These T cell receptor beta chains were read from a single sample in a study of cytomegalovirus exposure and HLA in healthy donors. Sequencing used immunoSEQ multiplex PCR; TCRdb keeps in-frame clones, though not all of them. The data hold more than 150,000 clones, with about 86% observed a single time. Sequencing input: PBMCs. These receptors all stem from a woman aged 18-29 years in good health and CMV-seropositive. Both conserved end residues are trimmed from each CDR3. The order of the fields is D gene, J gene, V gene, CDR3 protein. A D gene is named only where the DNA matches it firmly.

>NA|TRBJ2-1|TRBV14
ASSQVLWRGPGSEEQF
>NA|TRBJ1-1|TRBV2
ASGSSVGKRGGNTEAF
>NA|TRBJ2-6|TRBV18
ASSPRDSGANVLT
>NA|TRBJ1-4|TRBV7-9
ASGEGEKLF
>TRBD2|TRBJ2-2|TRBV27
ASRGGWGQSGGELF
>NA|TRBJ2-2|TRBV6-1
ASSPGRDAGELF
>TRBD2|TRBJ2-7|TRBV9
ASAPGGLRDEQY
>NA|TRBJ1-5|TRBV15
ATSPGLRNQPQH
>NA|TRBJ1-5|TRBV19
ASRGTISSNQPQH
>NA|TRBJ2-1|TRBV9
ASSSAPTSLLTNEQF
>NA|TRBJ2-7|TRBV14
ASSQDLGGEQY